These 14 T cell receptor beta chains were sequenced from one sample in a study of blood T cells in healthy people across ages. Through a sample-barcoded 5' primer and a J-beta primer mix, a second PCR was run for roughly 6 to 12 cycles. TCRdb called the 5' RACE reads again in MiXCR, with one record for every CDR3 protein. The table lists roughly 830,000 distinct CDR3 sequences, 60% to 80% of them singletons. Sequencing was carried out using blood. These TCRs come from a man aged 30 to 39 in good health.

This clonotype is a singleton in its sample. This chain joins TRBV5-4 and TRBJ2-5; TRBD2 matches 12 bases. The V gene's germline CDR1 is SGHNT and CDR2 YYREEE (reference sequence). The CDR3 is made up of 19 amino acids. V lost 0 bases, J lost 2 bases, and 11 bases stayed unmatched. In DNA, the CDR3 is TGTGCCAGCAGCTTGGGGTGGCTAGCGGGGGGGCCGGGTCAAGAGACCCAGTACTTC. Its protein product is CASSLGWLAGGPGQETQYF.

This clonotype was found many times. CDR3 nucleotide sequence: TGTGCCAGCAGTTACAAGCCGGAATACAATGAGCAGTTCTTC. Residues: CASSYKPEYNEQFF. The chain joins TRBV6-5 to TRBJ2-1; D unclear. The germline CDR1 and CDR2 sequences are MNHEY and SVGAGI. The CDR3 extends over 14 amino acids. V dropped 2 bases and J dropped 4 bases, with 9 bases sitting between them.

This sequence joins TRBV5-1 and TRBJ2-1; no reliable D call. The CDR3 consists of 14 residues. CDR1 is SGHRS and CDR2 is YFSETQ in the germline V gene. Deletions cut 2 bases from V and 5 bases from J, with 11 bases between. The CDR3 DNA follows: TGCGCCAGCAGCTTCGAGCCGCTGAACAATGAGCAGTTCTTC. Its protein product is CASSFEPLNNEQFF.

V and J are TRBV6-2 or TRBV6-3 and TRBJ2-5, with 8 bases aligning to TRBD1. The J call may not be correct, given that the DNA end is closer to TRBJ2-7. Germline V gives CDR1 MNHEY, CDR2 SVGEGT. The CDR3 totals 14 residues. The CDR3 bases are TGTGCCAGCAGCCGGCCCGGACAGGGTCACGAGCAGTACTTC. Its protein product is CASSRPGQGHEQYF.

This clonotype was recorded only once. The gene calls are TRBV7-2 and TRBJ2-7, with D possibly being TRBD1 or TRBD2 (5 bases each). The tail of the sequence fits TRBJ2-5 better, so the J call may be wrong. CDR3 length: 16 residues. Germline CDR1 reads SGHTA; CDR2 reads FQGNSA. The CDR3 region has the DNA TGTGCCAGCAGCTCCGCCCGGTTTCGAGGGGTGGAGACCCAGTACTTC. Translated: CASSSARFRGVETQYF.

Only a few counts were recorded for this clonotype. The chain couples TRBV20-1 to TRBJ1-5, with TRBD1 as a possible D gene (6 bases). V shed 5 bases and J shed 5 bases, with 10 bases lying between them. Germline V lookup: CDR1 DFQATT, CDR2 SNEGSKA (reference sequence). The CDR3 runs 12 residues. The CDR3 nucleotides read TGCAGTGCTGCAGCAGGGGATCAGCCCCAGCATTTT. It yields the protein CSAAAGDQPQHF.

The chain links TRBV20-1 to TRBJ1-6; 10 positions match TRBD1. V was pared by 3 bases and J by 8 bases, with 4 bases of the junction left unmatched. The CDR3 covers 14 residues. CDR1 DFQATT and CDR2 SNEGSKA come from the germline V gene (reference sequence). CDR3 region: CSARRTGGDSPLHF. Here the CDR3 DNA reads TGCAGTGCTAGGAGGACAGGGGGGGATTCACCCCTCCACTTT.

This clonotype was recorded at least ten times. This rearrangement joins TRBV12-3 or TRBV12-4 to TRBJ2-7; 8 nucleotides match TRBD1. CDR3 length equals 13 residues. With V trimmed by 6 bases and J by 7 bases, 8 bases remained unmatched. The CDR3 loop reads CASSPGQGGEQYF. The CDR3 bases are TGTGCCAGCAGCCCCGGACAGGGTGGTGAGCAGTACTTC.

V is TRBV15 and J is TRBJ2-1, with TRBD2 matching 9 bases. TRBJ2-7 matches the DNA end more closely, so the J call is doubtful. The germline V gene encodes CDR1 LNHNV and CDR2 YYDKDF (reference sequence). The CDR3 contains 15 residues. The CDR3 here is CATSKPTSGPYEQYF. The CDR3 coding sequence is TGTGCCACCAGCAAACCGACTAGCGGCCCCTACGAGCAGTACTTC.

This clonotype was counted a few times. The chain recombines TRBV11-2 with TRBJ2-3, with a tentative D call TRBD2 (7 bases). The CDR3 has 15 amino acids. The germline CDR1 and CDR2 sequences are SGHAT and FQNNGV. Trimming pared 3 bases from V and 2 bases from J, leaving 12 bases between. CDR3 protein: CASSFRRGLTDTQYF. CDR3 DNA sequence: TGTGCCAGCAGCTTCCGGCGGGGGCTCACAGATACGCAGTATTTT.

The sample holds a few counts of this clonotype. This chain uses TRBV7-2 with TRBJ2-7; D unclear. The CDR3 has 14 amino acids. V lost 3 bases to trimming and J lost 5 bases, with 14 bases between them. Germline V lookup: CDR1 SGHTA, CDR2 FQGNSA. The CDR3 sequence: CASSFTYSLHEQYF. The CDR3 region has the DNA TGTGCCAGCAGCTTCACATACAGCCTCCACGAGCAGTACTTC. The variable domain in full, completed from reference TRBV7-2 and TRBJ2-7, reads GAGVSQSPSNKVTEKGKDVELRCDPISGHTALYWYRQSLGQGLEFLIYFQGNSAPDKSGLPSDRFSAERTGGSVSTLTIQRTQQEDSAVYLCASSFTYSLHEQYFGPGTRLTVT.

CDR3 bases: TGTGCCAGCAGCCCACTAGCGGGTATTGAGCAGTTCTTC. Translated: CASSPLAGIEQFF. This chain connects TRBV6-2 or TRBV6-3 to TRBJ2-1, with 9 bases aligning to TRBD2. Unmatched junction bases numbered 6, after V lost 6 bases and J lost 9 bases. The CDR3 runs to 13 residues. Germline assignment: CDR1 MNHEY and CDR2 SVGEGT.

The chain has TRBV7-9 and TRBJ2-6; no clear D gene. Trimming removed 3 bases at V and 0 bases at J, with 6 bases between. Germline V gene lookup returns CDR1 SEHNR and CDR2 FQNEAQ (reference sequence). The CDR3 totals 15 residues. CDR3 region: CASSFFLSGANVLTF. The CDR3 DNA reads TGTGCCAGCAGCTTTTTCCTCTCTGGGGCCAACGTCCTGACTTTC.

This clonotype showed up just once. The chain recombines TRBV5-1 with TRBJ2-3; a weak D match, TRBD2 (6 bases). The V and J ends lost 5 bases and 5 bases respectively, with 18 bases between them. The CDR3 has 15 residues. Looked up from germline, CDR1 is SGHRS and CDR2 is YFSETQ. The CDR3 DNA reads as TGCGCCAGCAGGGGACTGAGCCTGAGTGGAGATACGCAGTATTTT. Residues: CASRGLSLSGDTQYF.